This is a list of T cell receptor beta chains from one sample in a study of CD8 T cells in Susac syndrome. TCRdb analysed the immunoSEQ multiplex PCR reads with MiXCR anew, one entry per CDR3 protein. The sample includes just over 300,000 distinct CDR3 sequences, about 91% of them seen just once. Sequenced: CD4+ T cells from PBMCs. All receptors derive from a human donor with multiple sclerosis. The CDR3 runs from the conserved cysteine through the conserved F or W. The order of the fields is CDR3 DNA, CDR3 protein, clone size, J gene, V gene, D gene. D genes are given only for firm matches. Rows may omit the clone size; those that give it use once, few, many or a size class.

TGTGCCAGCAGCCAAGAAAGCGGGGGGCCCTACAATGAGCAGTTCTTC	CASSQESGGPYNEQFF	-	TRBJ2-1	TRBV3-1	TRBD2
TGTGCCAGCAGTTCGGACAGGGGGCTGAGGTCCTATGGCTACACCTTC	CASSSDRGLRSYGYTF	-	TRBJ1-2	TRBV12-3/TRBV12-4	TRBD1
TGTGCCAGCAGCCTCAGTAACGAGCAGTACTTC	CASSLSNEQYF	-	TRBJ2-7	TRBV7-2	-
TGCAGCGTCGCCTTCCAGACAGGGGAGACCCAGTACTTC	CSVAFQTGETQYF	-	TRBJ2-5	TRBV29-1	TRBD1
TGTGCCTGGAGTGTACTCTCAGGGGCAACTAATGAAAAACTGTTTTTT	CAWSVLSGATNEKLFF	-	TRBJ1-4	TRBV30	-
TGTGCCAGCAGTTACGAAGCGGGAGGGGTCGCAGATACGCAGTATTTT	CASSYEAGGVADTQYF	-	TRBJ2-3	TRBV6-2/TRBV6-3	TRBD2
TGTGCCAGCACACTAGGTACTCGTCCTCCCTCCTACAATGAGCAGTTCTTC	CASTLGTRPPSYNEQFF	-	TRBJ2-1	TRBV6-2/TRBV6-3	-
TGCGCCAGCAGCCGGGGGACAGTCGCAGGAGAGACCCAGTACTTC	CASSRGTVAGETQYF	-	TRBJ2-5	TRBV5-1	-
TGTGCCACCCTAACCACAGGGAACAATGAGCAGTTCTTC	CATLTTGNNEQFF	-	TRBJ2-1	TRBV28	-
TGCAGTGCTAGAGTCCCCCAAAGGACAGCTAATTACGAGCAGTACTTC	CSARVPQRTANYEQYF	-	TRBJ2-7	TRBV20-1	-
TGCGCCAGCAGCCCTCTTGGTCTAAGGGGGCGCATATCCGGGGCCAACGTCCTGACTTTC	CASSPLGLRGRISGANVLTF	-	TRBJ2-6	TRBV4-1	TRBD1
TGCGCCAGCAGCCAAACGCTAGGACTAGTAACGGCCGAGCAGTACTTC	CASSQTLGLVTAEQYF	once	TRBJ2-7	TRBV4-3	TRBD2
TGTGCCAGCAGTCGGCAGGGTGACACAGATACGCAGTATTTT	CASSRQGDTDTQYF	-	TRBJ2-3	TRBV27	-
TGCGCCAGCAGCTTGGTGGCTAGCGGGAGGGTAAATGAGCAGTTCTTC	CASSLVASGRVNEQFF	-	TRBJ2-1	TRBV5-1	TRBD2
TGTGCCAGCTCCGGCGGGAGCTCCTACAATGAGCAGTTCTTC	CASSGGSSYNEQFF	-	TRBJ2-1	TRBV5-1	TRBD2
TGTGCCAGTAAGGTCGTGGCGAATACCGGGGAGCTGTTTTTT	CASKVVANTGELFF	-	TRBJ2-2	TRBV19	-
TGCAGTGCTAGATTCGACAGCTATAGCAATCAGCCCCAGCATTTT	CSARFDSYSNQPQHF	-	TRBJ1-5	TRBV20-1	-
TGTGCCAGCAGCGTAGAAGGGGGCGCGATAGATACGCAGTATTTT	CASSVEGGAIDTQYF	-	TRBJ2-3	TRBV9	TRBD1
TGTGCCAGCAGACTAGCGGGGGGAAACACCGGGGAGCTGTTTTTT	CASRLAGGNTGELFF	-	TRBJ2-2	TRBV6-2/TRBV6-3	TRBD2
TGCAGTGCTACCCGGGGACGGTTCGAGCAGTACTTC	CSATRGRFEQYF	-	TRBJ2-7	TRBV20-1	-
TGCAGCGTTGGAAGGGTGGGAGGAATGAACACTGAAGCTTTCTTT	CSVGRVGGMNTEAFF	-	TRBJ1-1	TRBV29-1	-
TGTGCCAGCAGCCCCCGGGAATGGGGGGATACGCAGTATTTT	CASSPREWGDTQYF	-	TRBJ2-3	TRBV7-8	-
TGCAGTGCTAGAGGAGGGGGACAGGGATTTACAGATACGCAGTATTTT	CSARGGGQGFTDTQYF	-	TRBJ2-3	TRBV20-1	TRBD1
TGCAGTGCTAGAGAGCCCCCGGCTAGCGGGGTTTTGACCCAGTACTTC	CSAREPPASGVLTQYF	-	TRBJ2-5	TRBV20-1	TRBD2
TGCGCCAGCAGCACGGAACCGGGACTAGCGGGAGTACAGTACTTC	CASSTEPGLAGVQYF	-	TRBJ2-7	TRBV5-1	TRBD2
TGTGCCAGCAGCTTGGCGGGACACAGCACAGATACGCAGTATTTT	CASSLAGHSTDTQYF	-	TRBJ2-3	TRBV5-5	-
TGCAGCGTTCAGGGCCAAAACTACAATGAGCAGTTCTTC	CSVQGQNYNEQFF	-	TRBJ2-1	TRBV29-1	-
TGCAGTGCTAGACCCGGGACTAGCGGGAGTGAGCAGTACTTC	CSARPGTSGSEQYF	-	TRBJ2-7	TRBV20-1	TRBD2
TGTGCCAGCAACGCCGGGGCTCGCTATGGCTACACCTTC	CASNAGARYGYTF	-	TRBJ1-2	TRBV28	-
TGTGCCAGCAGCTTAACGGGTAGCGGGAGAGATACGCAGTATTTT	CASSLTGSGRDTQYF	-	TRBJ2-3	TRBV7-2	TRBD2
TGCAGCGTTGCCTTGGACAACACCATATATTTT	CSVALDNTIYF	once	TRBJ1-3	TRBV29-1	-
TGTGCCTGGAGTGTAGGGTCGGCTAGCGGTGGCTACGAGCAGTACTTC	CAWSVGSASGGYEQYF	once	TRBJ2-7	TRBV30	TRBD2
TGTGCCAGCAGCTCCGGACTAGCGGAGAACACCGGGGAGCTGTTTTTT	CASSSGLAENTGELFF	-	TRBJ2-2	TRBV5-4	TRBD2
TGTGCCAGCAGCGATCTGACTAGGGCTTTCACCGGGGAGCTGTTTTTT	CASSDLTRAFTGELFF	-	TRBJ2-2	TRBV7-9	-
TGTGCCTGGTCCGGAGCGACCCCTGAAGCTTTCTTT	CAWSGATPEAFF	-	TRBJ1-1	TRBV30	-